This T cell receptor (beta chain) was sequenced in a study of blood T cell repertoires in COVID-19. The CDR3 totals 11 residues. Germline CDR1 reads MNHEY; CDR2 reads SMNVEV (reference sequence). Trimming pared 3 bases from V and 9 bases from J, leaving 3 bases between. How the authors handled the data: Amplification from reference gene primers served as the basis for estimated nucleated cell counts. The table came from immunoSEQ multiplex PCR; TCRdb's copy has only in-frame clones and leaves some out. That table is the source of V, J and clone size, and D and trimming were worked out from the DNA. The table has some 190,000 clones, about 88% seen once. This clone has only one observation.

The source is a woman in her 40s in a cohort exposed to, infected with or recovered from COVID-19 (not recorded which). This chain uses TRBV27 with TRBJ1-6; D gene unclear. The specimen was PBMCs or T cells enriched from blood (not recorded which). The CDR3 reads CASSFGSPLHF. The CDR3 DNA reads TGTGCCAGCAGTTTCGGTTCACCCCTCCACTTT.